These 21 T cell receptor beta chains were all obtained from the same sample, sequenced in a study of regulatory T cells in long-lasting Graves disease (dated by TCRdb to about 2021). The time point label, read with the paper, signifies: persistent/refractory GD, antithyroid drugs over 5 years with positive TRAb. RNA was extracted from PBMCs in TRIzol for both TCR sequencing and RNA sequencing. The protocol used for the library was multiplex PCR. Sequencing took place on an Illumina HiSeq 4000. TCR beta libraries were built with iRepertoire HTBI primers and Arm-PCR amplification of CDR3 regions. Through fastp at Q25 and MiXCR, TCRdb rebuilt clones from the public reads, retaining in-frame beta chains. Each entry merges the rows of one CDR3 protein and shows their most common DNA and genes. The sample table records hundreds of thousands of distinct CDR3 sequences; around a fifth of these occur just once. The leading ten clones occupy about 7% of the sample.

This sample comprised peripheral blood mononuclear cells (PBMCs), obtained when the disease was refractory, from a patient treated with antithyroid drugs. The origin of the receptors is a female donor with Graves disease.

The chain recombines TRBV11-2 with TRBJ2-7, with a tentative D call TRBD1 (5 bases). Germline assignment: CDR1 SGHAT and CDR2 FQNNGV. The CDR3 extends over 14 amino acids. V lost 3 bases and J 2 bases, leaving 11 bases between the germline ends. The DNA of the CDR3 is TGTGCCAGCAGCTTTTTCCAGGGAACCTACGAGCAGTACTTC. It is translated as CASSFFQGTYEQYF.

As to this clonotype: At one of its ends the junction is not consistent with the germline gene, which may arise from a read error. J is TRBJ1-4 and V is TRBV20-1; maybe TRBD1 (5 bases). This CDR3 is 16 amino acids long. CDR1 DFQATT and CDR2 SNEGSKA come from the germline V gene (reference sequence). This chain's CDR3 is CSARRQGSATNEELFF. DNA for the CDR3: TGCAGTGCTAGACGCCAGGGTAGCGCAACTAATGAAGAACTGTTTTTT.

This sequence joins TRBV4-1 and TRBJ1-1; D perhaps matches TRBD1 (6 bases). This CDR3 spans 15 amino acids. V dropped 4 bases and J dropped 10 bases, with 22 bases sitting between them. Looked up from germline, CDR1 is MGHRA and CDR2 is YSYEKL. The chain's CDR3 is CASSRPPPGVVVAFF. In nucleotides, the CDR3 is TGCGCCAGCAGCCGACCCCCCCCAGGGGTGGTAGTAGCTTTCTTT.

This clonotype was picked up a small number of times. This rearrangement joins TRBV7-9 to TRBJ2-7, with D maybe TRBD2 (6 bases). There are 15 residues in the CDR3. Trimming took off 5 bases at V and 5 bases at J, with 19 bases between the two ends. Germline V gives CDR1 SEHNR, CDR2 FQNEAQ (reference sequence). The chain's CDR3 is CASSHEASLADEQYF. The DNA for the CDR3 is TGTGCCAGCAGCCACGAGGCTTCACTAGCCGACGAGCAGTACTTC.

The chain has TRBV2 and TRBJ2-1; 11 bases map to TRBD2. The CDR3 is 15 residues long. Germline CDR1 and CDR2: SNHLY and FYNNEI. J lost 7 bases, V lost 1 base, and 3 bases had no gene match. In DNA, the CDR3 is TGTGCCAGCAGTGAAGGACTAGCGGGGAGGAATGAGCAGTTCTTC. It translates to CASSEGLAGRNEQFF.

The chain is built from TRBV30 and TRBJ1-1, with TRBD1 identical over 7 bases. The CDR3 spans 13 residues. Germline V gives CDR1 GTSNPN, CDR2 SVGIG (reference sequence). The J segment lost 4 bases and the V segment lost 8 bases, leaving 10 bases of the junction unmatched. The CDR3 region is CARVHRDSTEAFF. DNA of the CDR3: TGTGCCCGGGTCCATAGGGACAGCACTGAAGCTTTCTTT.

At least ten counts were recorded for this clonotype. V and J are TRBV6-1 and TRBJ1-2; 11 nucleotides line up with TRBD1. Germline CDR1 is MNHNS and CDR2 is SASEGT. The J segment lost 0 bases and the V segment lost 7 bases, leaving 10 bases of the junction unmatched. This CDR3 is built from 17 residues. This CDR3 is CASTRTGGVKANYGYTF. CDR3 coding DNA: TGTGCCAGCACCCGGACAGGGGGCGTGAAAGCTAACTATGGCTACACCTTC.

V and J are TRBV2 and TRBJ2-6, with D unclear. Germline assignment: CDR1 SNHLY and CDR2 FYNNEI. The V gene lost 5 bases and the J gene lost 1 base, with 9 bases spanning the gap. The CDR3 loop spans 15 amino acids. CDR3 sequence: CASSPPQSGANVLTF. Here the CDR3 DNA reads TGTGCCAGCAGTCCCCCCCAGTCTGGGGCCAACGTCCTGACTTTC.

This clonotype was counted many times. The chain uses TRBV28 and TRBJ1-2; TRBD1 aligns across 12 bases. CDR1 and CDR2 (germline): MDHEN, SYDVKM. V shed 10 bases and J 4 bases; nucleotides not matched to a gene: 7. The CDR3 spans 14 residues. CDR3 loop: CATHPGQGAYGYTF. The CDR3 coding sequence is TGTGCCACTCACCCGGGACAGGGGGCCTATGGCTACACCTTC.

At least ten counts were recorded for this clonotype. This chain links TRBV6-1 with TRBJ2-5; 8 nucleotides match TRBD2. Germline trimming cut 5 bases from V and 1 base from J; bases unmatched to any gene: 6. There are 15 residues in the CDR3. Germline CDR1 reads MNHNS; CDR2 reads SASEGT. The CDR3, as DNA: TGTGCCAGCAGTCAGACTAGCGATTTCCAAGAGACCCAGTACTTC. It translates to CASSQTSDFQETQYF.

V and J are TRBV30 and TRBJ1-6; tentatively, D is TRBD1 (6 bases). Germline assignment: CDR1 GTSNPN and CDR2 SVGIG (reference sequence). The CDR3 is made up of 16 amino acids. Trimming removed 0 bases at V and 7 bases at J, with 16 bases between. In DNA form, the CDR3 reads TGTGCCTGGAGTGTACGGGGGCTTCCCGTAAATTCACCCCTCCACTTT. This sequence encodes CAWSVRGLPVNSPLHF. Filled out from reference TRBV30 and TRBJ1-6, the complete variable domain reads SQTIHQWPATLVQPVGSPLSLECTVEGTSNPNLYWYRQAAGRGLQLLFYSVGIGQISSEVPQNLSASRPQDRQFILSSKKLLLSDSGFYLCAWSVRGLPVNSPLHFGNGTRLTVT.

The CDR3 sequence: CASSRGQGAATQYF. DNA of the CDR3: TGTGCCAGCAGCCGAGGACAGGGGGCGGCGACCCAGTACTTC. This chain links TRBV7-2 with TRBJ2-5; 11 bases line up with TRBD1. CDR1 is SGHTA and CDR2 is FQGNSA in the germline V gene. The CDR3 consists of 14 residues. After removal of 5 bases from V and 7 bases from J, the junction contained 6 bases not matched to a gene.

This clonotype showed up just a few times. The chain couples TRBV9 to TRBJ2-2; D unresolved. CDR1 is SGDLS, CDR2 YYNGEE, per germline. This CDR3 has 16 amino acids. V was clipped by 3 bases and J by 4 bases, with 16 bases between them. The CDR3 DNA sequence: TGTGCCAGCAGCGCCCCCCCCGCGACATCCACCGGGGAGCTGTTTTTT. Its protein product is CASSAPPATSTGELFF.

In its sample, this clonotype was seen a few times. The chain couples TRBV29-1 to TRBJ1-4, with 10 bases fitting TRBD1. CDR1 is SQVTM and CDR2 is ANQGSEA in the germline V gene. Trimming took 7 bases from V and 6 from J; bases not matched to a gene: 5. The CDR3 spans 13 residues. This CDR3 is CSARQGAYEKLFF. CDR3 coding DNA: TGCAGCGCCAGACAGGGGGCTTATGAAAAACTGTTTTTT.

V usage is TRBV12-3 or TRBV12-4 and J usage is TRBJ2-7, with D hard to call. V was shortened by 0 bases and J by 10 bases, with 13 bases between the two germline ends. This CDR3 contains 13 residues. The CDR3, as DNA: TGTGCCAGCAGTTTAGCAGGGTGGCCCGGTCAGTACTTC. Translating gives CASSLAGWPGQYF.

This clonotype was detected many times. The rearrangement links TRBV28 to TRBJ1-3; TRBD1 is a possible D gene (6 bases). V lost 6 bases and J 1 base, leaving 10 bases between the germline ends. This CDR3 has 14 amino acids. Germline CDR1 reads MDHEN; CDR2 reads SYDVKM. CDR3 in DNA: TGTGCCAGCAGCCAGGGGCCATCTGGAAACACCATATATTTT. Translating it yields CASSQGPSGNTIYF.

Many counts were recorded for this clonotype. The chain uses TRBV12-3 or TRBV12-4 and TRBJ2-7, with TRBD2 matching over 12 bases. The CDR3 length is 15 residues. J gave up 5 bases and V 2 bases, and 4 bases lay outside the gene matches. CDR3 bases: TGTGCCAGCAGTTTACTAGCGGGAGGGCCCCACGAGCAGTACTTC. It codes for CASSLLAGGPHEQYF.

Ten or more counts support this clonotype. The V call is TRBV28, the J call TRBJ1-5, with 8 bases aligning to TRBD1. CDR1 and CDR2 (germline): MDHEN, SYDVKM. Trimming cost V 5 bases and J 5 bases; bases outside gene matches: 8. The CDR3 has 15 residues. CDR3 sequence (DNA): TGTGCCAGCAGTCCCACAGGGGGTCCGGATCAGCCCCAGCATTTT. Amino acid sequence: CASSPTGGPDQPQHF.

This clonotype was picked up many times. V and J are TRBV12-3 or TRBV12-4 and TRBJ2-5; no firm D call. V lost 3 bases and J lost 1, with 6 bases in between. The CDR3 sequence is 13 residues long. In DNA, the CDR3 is TGTGCCAGCAGTTTTAACGTCCAAGAGACCCAGTACTTC. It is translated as CASSFNVQETQYF.

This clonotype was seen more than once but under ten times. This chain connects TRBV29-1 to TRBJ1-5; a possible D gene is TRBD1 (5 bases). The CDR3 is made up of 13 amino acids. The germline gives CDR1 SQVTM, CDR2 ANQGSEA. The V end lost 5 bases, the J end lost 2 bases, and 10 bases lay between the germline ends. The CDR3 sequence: CSVTGDGNQPQHF. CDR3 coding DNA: TGCAGCGTTACGGGGGATGGCAATCAGCCCCAGCATTTT. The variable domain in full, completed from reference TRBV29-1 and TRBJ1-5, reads SAVISQKPSRDICQRGTSLTIQCQVDSQVTMMFWYRQQPGQSLTLIATANQGSEATYESGFVIDKFPISRPNLTFSTLTVSNMSPEDSSIYLCSVTGDGNQPQHFGDGTRLSIL.

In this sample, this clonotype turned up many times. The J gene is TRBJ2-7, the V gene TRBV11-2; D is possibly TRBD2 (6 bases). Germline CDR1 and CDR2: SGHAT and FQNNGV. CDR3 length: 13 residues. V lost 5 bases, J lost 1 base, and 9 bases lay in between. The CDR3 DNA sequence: TGTGCCAGCAGCCGGGGGAGATCCTACGAGCAGTACTTC. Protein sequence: CASSRGRSYEQYF.